This T cell receptor (beta chain) appears in the sequencing data of a study of blood T cells in healthy people across ages. Trimming cost V 4 bases and J 2 bases; bases outside gene matches: 6. Per the germline V gene, CDR1 is SGHRS and CDR2 is YFSETQ. The CDR3 loop spans 17 amino acids. Then a second PCR, running about 6 to 12 cycles, was carried out with a sample-barcoded 5' primer and a J-beta primer mix. TCRdb recomputed calls from the 5' RACE reads with MiXCR, one row per CDR3 protein. The profile shows 1.5 million to 2 million distinct CDR3 sequences, under 30% of them singletons. V is TRBV5-1 and J is TRBJ2-3; 14 bases fit TRBD2. Sequenced input: blood. The sequence was collected from a woman in her twenties or thirties in good health. The CDR3 spells CASSLPTSGGVTDTQYF. Written as DNA, the CDR3 is TGCGCCAGCAGCCTCCCGACTAGCGGGGGGGTCACAGATACGCAGTATTTT. The full variable domain, in which reference TRBV5-1 and TRBJ2-3 provide the parts outside the CDR3, is KAGVTQTPRYLIKTRGQQVTLSCSPISGHRSVSWYQQTPGQGLQFLFEYFSETQRNKGNFPGRFSGRQFSNSRSEMNVSTLELGDSALYLCASSLPTSGGVTDTQYFGPGTRLTVL.